The entry below gives a single T cell receptor (beta chain) sequence along with its context. What it recognizes is unknown. By way of CD45RO/CCR7/CD25/CD127/CD95/CD27, the CD4+ regulatory, stem cell-like memory, central memory and naive cells were sorted. Since all of the isolated RNA was reverse transcribed, expressed TCRB transcripts were what got sequenced. Assay used: immunoSEQ multiplex PCR; TCRdb lists only in-frame clones, some missing. The sample includes 160,000 or so clones, over 8.5% seen only once; the top ten take over 2%. The entry originates in a study of beta chain features in type 1 diabetes. General study results and limits: TCRB CDR3s were moderately but significantly shorter in Type 1 diabetes patients in all four CD4+ subsets.

The CDR3 has 13 amino acids. Trimming removed 4 bases from V and 6 bases from J, with 10 bases in between. Germline CDR1 and CDR2: SGHRS and YFSETQ. Specimen: central memory CD4+ T cells from blood. The chain is built from TRBV5-1 and TRBJ2-2; D is unclear. The clonotype was recovered from a man in his late teens or twenties in good health. Here the CDR3 DNA reads TGCGCCAGCAGCCCTGAAATCCCCGGGGAGCTGTTTTTT. This encodes CASSPEIPGELFF.